This entry lists 2 T cell receptor beta chains sequenced from one sample in a study of shared clonotypes between healthy human individuals. The data were produced by immunoSEQ multiplex PCR, yet TCRdb's version contains in-frame clones alone and is incomplete. This repertoire shows about 710,000 clones, roughly 72% found once; its top ten account for over 1.5%. The specimen sequenced was memory CD4+ T cells sorted from blood. Described subset: CD45RA-negative fraction. These receptors were obtained from a woman in her twenties or thirties in good health.

This chain links TRBV5-6 with TRBJ2-7; 7 positions agree with TRBD2. CDR1 and CDR2 (germline): SGHDT, YYEEEE. V lost 1 base, J lost 4 bases, and 8 bases stayed unmatched. This CDR3 region has 15 residues. The CDR3 loop reads CASSLRSAGSYEQYF. The CDR3 nucleotides read TGTGCCAGCAGCTTGCGGTCAGCGGGAAGTTACGAGCAGTACTTC.

The rearrangement links TRBV2 to TRBJ2-3; possible D gene TRBD2, 6 bases. The germline CDR1 and CDR2 sequences are SNHLY and FYNNEI. There are 14 residues in the CDR3. CDR3 nucleotides: TGTGCTCTAACTCGAGACGGGGGAGGCGATACGCAGTATTTT. Translation: CALTRDGGGDTQYF.